This T cell receptor beta chain stems from a study of blood T cells in healthy people across ages. V was pared by 1 base and J by 15 bases, with 19 bases between. The V gene's germline CDR1 is MNHNS and CDR2 SASEGT. The CDR3 loop spans 14 amino acids. Per sample, a minimum of 6.5 million PBMCs were isolated. Alongside a J-beta primer mix, a sample-barcoded 5' primer served in a second PCR lasting roughly 6 to 12 cycles. No fewer than 2.5 million CDR3-containing paired-end reads came from each sample. Via MiXCR, TCRdb re-called the 5' RACE reads, giving one row per CDR3 protein. The table records about 1,500,000 distinct CDR3 sequences, 28% of them present only once.

This clonotype was obtained from a young woman in good health. The chain is built from TRBV6-1 and TRBJ2-1; possibly TRBD1 or TRBD2 for D (5 bases each). The specimen sequenced was blood. In nucleotides, the CDR3 is TGTGCCAGCAGTGAAGGCGTCGGGGCAGGGATGGTGTTCTTC. Its protein is CASSEGVGAGMVFF.